This is a list of T cell receptor beta chains from one sample in a study of human T cells and chemical hapten exposure. From the RACE reads, TCRdb called clonotypes with MiXCR, one entry per CDR3 protein. The sample yields fewer than 50,000 distinct CDR3 sequences, about 4% seen once. The sample comprised whole blood. The origin of the receptors is a human donor in good health. Some clones in this sample may be carry-over from other donors' samples. Both conserved end residues are part of each CDR3.

v_call: TRBV28
cdr3_aa: CASNMIAGGGYEQFF

v_call: TRBV7-9
cdr3_aa: CASSLPPRTGNTGELFF

v_call: TRBV6-1
cdr3_aa: CASSRGRDRSNQPQHF

v_call: TRBV28
cdr3_aa: CASTSRLSTRNGYEQYF

v_call: TRBV7-9
cdr3_aa: CASSPVREQKGTDTQYF

v_call: TRBV12-3/TRBV12-4
cdr3_aa: CASSPGLAGGLYYEQYF

v_call: TRBV11-2
cdr3_aa: CASSLSARASGRDDEQYF

v_call: TRBV29-1
cdr3_aa: CSVAGLAGGHSYEQYF

v_call: TRBV20-1
cdr3_aa: CSAKNSGTGGNQPQHF

v_call: TRBV11-2
cdr3_aa: CASSFSPVSSYEQYF

v_call: TRBV5-1
cdr3_aa: CASTPDASGSTYEQYF

v_call: TRBV5-4
cdr3_aa: CASSLPRTGAVNTEALF

v_call: TRBV20-1
cdr3_aa: CSAVAGRGAREIQYF

v_call: TRBV28
cdr3_aa: CASSSSGSPPYEQYF

v_call: TRBV6-6
cdr3_aa: CASNSGSFFTEAFF

v_call: TRBV7-3
cdr3_aa: CASSLTRANEQFF

v_call: TRBV2
cdr3_aa: CATRTGNTEAFF

v_call: TRBV5-1
cdr3_aa: CASSLDPGNQPQHF

v_call: TRBV11-2
cdr3_aa: CASSLDLGRSAPGSYEQYF

v_call: TRBV6-5
cdr3_aa: CASSPGGQASLDEQYF

v_call: TRBV6-5
cdr3_aa: CASSFDRTEQYF

v_call: TRBV7-2
cdr3_aa: CASSVDRGERTQYF

v_call: TRBV11-2
cdr3_aa: CASSLRTGITDTQYF

v_call: TRBV7-8
cdr3_aa: CASSLSGGSPLHF

v_call: TRBV27
cdr3_aa: CASSSQGQGGYGYTF

v_call: TRBV27
cdr3_aa: CATRGSAGANYNEQFF

v_call: TRBV10-1
cdr3_aa: CASSVSSGAYNEQFF

v_call: TRBV28
cdr3_aa: CASSSPGLAGEYF

v_call: TRBV7-9
cdr3_aa: CASSFRTSGMDEQFF

v_call: TRBV29-1
cdr3_aa: CSVSGTSGSSTDTQYF

v_call: TRBV7-3
cdr3_aa: CASSLTGTSRTDTQYF

v_call: TRBV19
cdr3_aa: CASSIRGKIGGYTF